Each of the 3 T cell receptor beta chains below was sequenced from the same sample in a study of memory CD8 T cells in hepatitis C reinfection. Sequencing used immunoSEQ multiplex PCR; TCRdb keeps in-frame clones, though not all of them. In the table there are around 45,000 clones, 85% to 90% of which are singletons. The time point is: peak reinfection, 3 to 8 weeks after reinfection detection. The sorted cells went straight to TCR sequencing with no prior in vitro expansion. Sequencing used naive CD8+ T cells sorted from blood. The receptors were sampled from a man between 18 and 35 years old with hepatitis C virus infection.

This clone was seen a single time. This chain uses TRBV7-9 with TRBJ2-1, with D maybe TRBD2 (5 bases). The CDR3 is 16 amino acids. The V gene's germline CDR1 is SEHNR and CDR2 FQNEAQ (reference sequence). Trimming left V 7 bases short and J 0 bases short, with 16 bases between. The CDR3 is CASTGMAVSSYNEQFF. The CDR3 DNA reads TGTGCCAGCACGGGGATGGCGGTCAGCTCCTACAATGAGCAGTTCTTC. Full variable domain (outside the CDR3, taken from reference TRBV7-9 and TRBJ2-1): DTGVSQNPRHKITKRGQNVTFRCDPISEHNRLYWYRQTLGQGPEFLTYFQNEAQLEKSRLLSDRFSAERPKGSFSTLEIQRTEQGDSAMYLCASTGMAVSSYNEQFFGPGTRLTVL.

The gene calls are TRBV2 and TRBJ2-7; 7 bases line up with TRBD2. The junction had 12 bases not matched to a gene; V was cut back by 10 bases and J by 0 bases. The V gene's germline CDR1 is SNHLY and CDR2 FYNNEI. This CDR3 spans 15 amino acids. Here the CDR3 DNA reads TGTGCCACCCTCGGGGCGGGAGATACCTCCTACGAGCAGTACTTC. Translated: CATLGAGDTSYEQYF.

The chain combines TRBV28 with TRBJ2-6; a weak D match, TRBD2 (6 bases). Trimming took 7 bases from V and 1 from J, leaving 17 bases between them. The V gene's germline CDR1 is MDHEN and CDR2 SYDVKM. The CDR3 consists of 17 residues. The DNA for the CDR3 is TGTGCCAGCACCCTAGGGGCGGGGTCGTCTGGGGCCAACGTCCTGACTTTC. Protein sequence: CASTLGAGSSGANVLTF.